The clone carrying this TCR beta chain was seen ten or more times. The antigen remains unidentified. Building of the TCR beta libraries involved iRepertoire HTBI primers and Arm-PCR of CDR3 regions. Via MiXCR, TCRdb re-called the multiplex PCR reads, giving one row per CDR3 protein. The table records hundreds of thousands of distinct CDR3 sequences, about 14% of them present only once. Regarding time point: newly diagnosed GD, antithyroid drugs for less than 3 months. There was RNA extracted from PBMCs, and the TCR library was made from it. This sample is drawn from a study of regulatory T cells in long-lasting Graves disease. Study-wide points: What was studied was peripheral blood only, and not thyroid tissue. Persistent patients shared 2,741 public clonotypes among themselves. Newly diagnosed patients shared fewer, at roughly 970.

The clonotype originates from a female donor with Graves disease. The specimen was peripheral blood mononuclear cells (PBMCs), collected at new diagnosis, from a patient treated with antithyroid drugs.

The DNA of the CDR3 is TGTGCCAGCAGCTTGGCGGTGACAGATACGCAGTATTTT. Amino acids: CASSLAVTDTQYF. V and J are TRBV5-6 and TRBJ2-3; D unresolved. Looked up from germline, CDR1 is SGHDT and CDR2 is YYEEEE. Trimming took off 0 bases at V and 3 bases at J, with 5 bases between the two ends. The CDR3 runs to 13 residues.